The rows below give T cell receptor beta chains drawn from one sample of a study of siplizumab effects on memory and regulatory T cells. Sequencing used immunoSEQ multiplex PCR; TCRdb keeps in-frame clones, though not all of them. The table lists fewer than 85,000 clones, around 95% of them singletons. The specimen was CD8+ T cells sorted from blood. The source of these receptors is a human donor in good health. Both conserved end residues are part of each CDR3. Fields, in order: D gene, V gene, clone size, J gene, CDR3 DNA, CDR3 protein. D genes are given only for firm matches. Some rows have no size entry. The others give once, few or many, or a class for an expanded clone.

-,TRBV7-9,-,TRBJ2-3,TGTGCCAGCATCTACCGAGATACGCAGTATTTT,CASIYRDTQYF
-,TRBV6-4,-,TRBJ1-1,TGTGCCAGCAGTGACACACAGGAAAACACCCTGAGGAACACTGAAGCTTTCTTT,CASSDTQENTLRNTEAFF
TRBD1,TRBV7-9,-,TRBJ1-1,TGTGCCAGCAGGACGGGACAGACGAACACTGAAGCTTTCTTT,CASRTGQTNTEAFF
-,TRBV5-6,-,TRBJ2-7,TGTGCCAGCAGCTTTTTGGTCGGGCTTAGGAACGAGCAGTACTTC,CASSFLVGLRNEQYF
TRBD2,TRBV19,-,TRBJ2-5,TGTGCCAGTAGACTAGCGGGGGCACTCCAAGAGACCCAGTACTTC,CASRLAGALQETQYF
TRBD2,TRBV27,-,TRBJ2-3,TGTGCCAGCAGTTTTTTGCTAGCGGGAGGGCCGAGGGCAGATACGCAGTATTTT,CASSFLLAGGPRADTQYF
TRBD2,TRBV28,once,TRBJ2-7,TGTGCCAGCAGTTACGCCAGCGGGAGTTTAGAGCAGTACTTC,CASSYASGSLEQYF
-,TRBV6-1,-,TRBJ1-5,TGTGCCAGCCGGGGGCCCGTTAGCAATCAGCCCCAGCATTTT,CASRGPVSNQPQHF
-,TRBV28,-,TRBJ2-5,TGTGCCAGCAGTCCCCGGGCCCGAGGGGAGACCCAGTACTTC,CASSPRARGETQYF
-,TRBV18,-,TRBJ2-4,TGTGCCAGCTCTGGACCGAGCGGTCTAGCCAAAAACATTCAGTACTTC,CASSGPSGLAKNIQYF
-,TRBV5-1,-,TRBJ2-7,TGCGCCAGCAGCCCCGGAGCGGACTACGAGCAGTACTTC,CASSPGADYEQYF
TRBD2,TRBV7-9,-,TRBJ2-2,TGTGCCAGCAGCTTATCTACTAGCGCCGGGGAGCTGTTTTTT,CASSLSTSAGELFF
-,TRBV9,-,TRBJ2-2,TGTGCCAGCAGCGTAGGCGAGGCGAGACCCGGGGAGCTGTTTTTT,CASSVGEARPGELFF
-,TRBV7-9,-,TRBJ2-1,TGTGCCAGCAGCCATCCCATCGGCTCCTACAATGAGCAGTTCTTC,CASSHPIGSYNEQFF
-,TRBV6-6,-,TRBJ2-5,TGTGCCAGCAGTTATCTAGGGTATGAGACCCAGTACTTC,CASSYLGYETQYF
-,TRBV7-9,-,TRBJ2-1,TGTGCCAGCACGGGGGCGGACAGCTCCTACAATGAGCAGTTCTTC,CASTGADSSYNEQFF
-,TRBV4-1,-,TRBJ1-1,TGCGCCAGCAGCCAAGATCCCGCCGGGGGCACTGAAGCTTTCTTT,CASSQDPAGGTEAFF
TRBD1,TRBV6-7,-,TRBJ1-1,TGTGCCAGCAGTCCGACAGGGGGTACTCACACTGAAGCTTTCTTT,CASSPTGGTHTEAFF
-,TRBV7-6,-,TRBJ1-2,TGTGCCAGCAGCTTAGATCAGGGATTAGAGGGCTACACCTTC,CASSLDQGLEGYTF
TRBD1,TRBV15,-,TRBJ2-7,TGTGCCACCGCACCAGGGACAGGGGGTTACGAGCAGTACTTC,CATAPGTGGYEQYF
-,TRBV19,once,TRBJ2-1,TGTGCCAGTAGTGACTTGTCCCATGAGCAGTTCTTC,CASSDLSHEQFF
-,TRBV11-2,-,TRBJ2-5,TGTGCCAGCAGCCCAGATTGGGAGACCCAGTACTTC,CASSPDWETQYF
-,TRBV4-1,-,TRBJ2-3,TGCGCCAGCAGCCAAGATCTATCAGATACGCAGTATTTT,CASSQDLSDTQYF
-,TRBV6-5,-,TRBJ2-3,TGTGCCAGCAGTTACCGGCTCTCGGGGGAGTCAGATACGCAGTATTTT,CASSYRLSGESDTQYF
-,TRBV28,-,TRBJ2-7,TGTGCCAGCAGTTCCCTAGGCAGTACCTACGAGCAGTACTTC,CASSSLGSTYEQYF
TRBD2,TRBV9,once,TRBJ2-5,TGTGCCAGCAGCGGTAGCGGGAGGTCGGGAGAGACCCAGTACTTC,CASSGSGRSGETQYF
-,TRBV6-6,-,TRBJ2-7,TGTGCCAGCAGGGATGGAGGTTACTACGAGCAGTACTTC,CASRDGGYYEQYF
-,TRBV6-4,-,TRBJ1-4,TGTGCCAGCAGTCCCGATGCAACTAATGAAAAACTGTTTTTT,CASSPDATNEKLFF
TRBD1,TRBV7-6,-,TRBJ2-1,TGTGCCAGCAGCTCGAGGAACAGGGGCGTTTCTTACAATGAGCAGTTCTTC,CASSSRNRGVSYNEQFF
-,TRBV10-2,-,TRBJ2-7,TGCGCCAGCAGTGAGTGGGAAGGGAGCTCCTACGAGCAGTACTTC,CASSEWEGSSYEQYF
TRBD2,TRBV27,-,TRBJ2-3,TGTGCCAGCAGTCCCCGACTAGCGGGGTTGACAGATACGCAGTATTTT,CASSPRLAGLTDTQYF
-,TRBV4-2,-,TRBJ2-1,TGTGCCAGCAGCCAAAGAACGGGAGAAGTGTATGAGCAGTTCTTC,CASSQRTGEVYEQFF
TRBD2,TRBV27,-,TRBJ2-2,TGTGCCAGTGGGGAGACTAGCGGGAGGGCCGAGATCGCCGGGGAGCTGTTTTTT,CASGETSGRAEIAGELFF
-,TRBV9,-,TRBJ2-1,TGTGCCAGCAGCGTAGGAAGGAGCTTTGAGCAGTTCTTC,CASSVGRSFEQFF
-,TRBV5-1,-,TRBJ2-7,TGCGCCAGCAGCTTTGATTCCTACGAGCAGTACTTC,CASSFDSYEQYF
TRBD1,TRBV13,once,TRBJ2-3,TGTGCCAGCAGCGTGACAGGGAATCCCACAGATACGCAGTATTTT,CASSVTGNPTDTQYF
TRBD1,TRBV11-2,-,TRBJ2-1,TGTGCCAGCAGCTTAGGGACAGGGTACAATGAGCAGTTCTTC,CASSLGTGYNEQFF
TRBD2,TRBV14,-,TRBJ2-7,TGTGCCAGCAGCCTCACGGGCGGGGGATTTGTGCAGTACTTC,CASSLTGGGFVQYF
TRBD2,TRBV4-2,-,TRBJ2-7,TGTGCCAGCAGCCAAGCTAGCGGGGGCTCCTACGAGCAGTACTTC,CASSQASGGSYEQYF
-,TRBV7-9,few,TRBJ2-7,TGTGCCAGCAGCTTCGTTAGCGGCCTGATCTCCTACGAGCAGTACTTC,CASSFVSGLISYEQYF